This T cell receptor beta chain was sequenced in a study of control samples from healthy donors and cancer patients. Data came from immunoSEQ multiplex PCR; TCRdb stores just in-frame clones and leaves some out. Altogether about 250,000 clones are present, around 79% being singletons, with the ten largest covering about an eighth. With 5 bases removed from V and 11 bases from J, the gap between germline ends came to 15 bases. This CDR3 spans 13 amino acids. The genes are TRBV12-3 or TRBV12-4 and TRBJ1-4; D unclear. Sequenced input: PBMCs. The receptor was isolated from a woman in her fifties or sixties with lung cancer. The CDR3 DNA reads as TGTGCCAGCAGTCTCTACGATGAGATGAAACTGTTTTTT. Its translation: CASSLYDEMKLFF.